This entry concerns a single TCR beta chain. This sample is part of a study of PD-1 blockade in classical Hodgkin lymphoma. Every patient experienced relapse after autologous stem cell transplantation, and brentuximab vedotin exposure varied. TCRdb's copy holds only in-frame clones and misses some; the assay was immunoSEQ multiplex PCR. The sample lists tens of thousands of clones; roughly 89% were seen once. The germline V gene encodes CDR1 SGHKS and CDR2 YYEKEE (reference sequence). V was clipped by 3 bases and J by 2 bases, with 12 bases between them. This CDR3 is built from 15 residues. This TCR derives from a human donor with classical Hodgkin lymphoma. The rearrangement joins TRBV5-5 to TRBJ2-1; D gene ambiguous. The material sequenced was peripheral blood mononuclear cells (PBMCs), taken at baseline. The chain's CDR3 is CASSSEPDPYNEQFF. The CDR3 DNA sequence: TGTGCCAGCAGCTCAGAGCCCGACCCCTACAATGAGCAGTTCTTC.